Following are 32 T cell receptor beta chains from one sample sequenced in a study of spatial heterogeneity in lung cancer. Study-wide points: Expanded intratumoral alpha and beta TCR counts tracked tumor mutation counts.

TCRdb used MiXCR to reprocess the 5' RACE reads, holding one entry per CDR3 protein. The table lists 20,000 to 25,000 distinct CDR3 sequences, less than 5% of them singletons. These receptors are not linked to any known antigen. Indicated time point: sample taken at primary tumor resection. The material was lung tumor tissue, obtained at surgery. These receptors all stem from a male donor with early-stage non-small cell lung cancer.

This clonotype was observed at least ten times. The rearrangement uses TRBV3-1 and TRBJ1-2; unclear D gene. The V gene lost 5 bases and the J gene lost 0 bases, with 13 bases spanning the gap. In germline, CDR1 is LGHDT, CDR2 YNNKEL (reference sequence). The CDR3 runs 15 residues. This CDR3 is CASSRTSPSNYGYTF. The CDR3, as DNA: TGTGCCAGCAGCAGAACTAGTCCATCTAACTATGGCTACACCTTC.

There are many counts of this clonotype. This chain links TRBV6-1 with TRBJ2-7; 7 bases fit TRBD2. The CDR3 covers 14 residues. In germline, CDR1 is MNHNS, CDR2 SASEGT. V dropped 2 bases and J dropped 3; count of bases not matched to a gene: 4. In DNA, the CDR3 is TGTGCCAGCAGTGAATGGGCTAGCGGCTACGAGCAGTACTTC. Translating gives CASSEWASGYEQYF.

This clonotype was recorded a few times. V gene TRBV5-4 combines with J gene TRBJ1-2; TRBD1 aligns across 8 bases. CDR3 length: 15 residues. Per germline, CDR1 SGHNT and CDR2 YYREEE (reference sequence). After removal of 2 bases from V and 2 bases from J, the junction contained 5 bases not matched to a gene. Written as DNA, the CDR3 is TGTGCCAGCAGCTTACGCGGACAGGGAAACTATGGCTACACCTTC. It specifies CASSLRGQGNYGYTF.

This clonotype was seen at least ten times. CDR3 in DNA: TGTGCCAGCACGTCGGGCGTGGAGACCCAGTACTTC. This gives the protein CASTSGVETQYF. The V call is TRBV28, the J call TRBJ2-5; D gene ambiguous. Germline values: CDR1 MDHEN, CDR2 SYDVKM. V was pared by 7 bases and J by 5 bases, with 11 bases between. The CDR3 totals 12 residues. The full variable domain, in which reference TRBV28 and TRBJ2-5 provide the parts outside the CDR3, is DVKVTQSSRYLVKRTGEKVFLECVQDMDHENMFWYRQDPGLGLRLIYFSYDVKMKEKGDIPEGYSVSREKKERFSLILESASTNQTSMYLCASTSGVETQYFGPGTRLLVL.

This clonotype was seen many times. The V and J genes are TRBV4-1 and TRBJ2-2; TRBD1 agrees at 10 bases. There are 16 residues in the CDR3. Trimming cost V 2 bases and J 5 bases; bases outside gene matches: 5. Germline values: CDR1 MGHRA, CDR2 YSYEKL. Here the CDR3 reads CASSQTGTGETGELFF. As DNA, the CDR3 is TGCGCCAGCAGCCAAACCGGGACAGGGGAAACCGGGGAGCTGTTTTTT.

This clonotype was picked up a small number of times. V is TRBV4-2 and J is TRBJ2-3, with 9 bases identical to TRBD2. J lost 2 bases, V lost 2 bases, and 8 bases had no gene match. Germline values: CDR1 LGHNA, CDR2 YNFKEQ. The CDR3 runs 17 residues. The CDR3 coding sequence is TGTGCCAGCAGCCAACTCCGAAGCGGGGGGCCCACAGATACGCAGTATTTT. Encoded protein: CASSQLRSGGPTDTQYF.

The table lists this clonotype with many counts. The V gene is TRBV19, the J gene TRBJ1-6; tentative D call: TRBD1 (5 bases). Trimming took off 10 bases at V and 0 bases at J, with 10 bases between the two ends. Germline values: CDR1 LNHDA, CDR2 SQIVND (reference sequence). CDR3 length equals 14 residues. CDR3 in amino acids: CATGESSYNSPLHF. The CDR3 DNA follows: TGTGCCACGGGGGAGAGCTCCTATAATTCACCCCTCCACTTT.

This clonotype is medium-sized in the sample. The chain employs TRBV7-9 and TRBJ2-2; D is uncertain. The CDR3 length is 14 residues. V lost 2 bases, J lost 7 bases, and 11 bases lay in between. Germline CDR1 reads SEHNR; CDR2 reads FQNEAQ (reference sequence). The CDR3 loop reads CASSLSSLGGELFF. CDR3 DNA: TGTGCCAGCAGCTTATCAAGCTTAGGCGGGGAGCTGTTTTTT. The full variable domain, its missing parts supplied by reference TRBV7-9 and TRBJ2-2, is DTGVSQNPRHKITKRGQNVTFRCDPISEHNRLYWYRQTLGQGPEFLTYFQNEAQLEKSRLLSDRFSAERPKGSFSTLEIQRTEQGDSAMYLCASSLSSLGGELFFGEGSRLTVL.

This clonotype was recorded many times. The chain uses TRBV5-1 and TRBJ1-1; a weak D match, TRBD1 (5 bases). V lost 2 bases and J lost 0, with 11 bases in between. Germline-derived CDR1 and CDR2 are SGHRS and YFSETQ. The CDR3 runs to 15 residues. In DNA form, the CDR3 reads TGCGCCAGCAGCTTCCTGGGACCCATGAACACTGAAGCTTTCTTT. It translates to CASSFLGPMNTEAFF.

The sample holds many counts of this clonotype. This chain joins TRBV4-3 and TRBJ2-3; D not certain. The CDR3 is 13 amino acids. Germline CDR1 reads LGHNA; CDR2 reads YSLEER. V lost 0 bases to trimming and J lost 4 bases, with 5 bases between them. The CDR3 sequence is CASSQDGPDTQYF. CDR3 DNA sequence: TGCGCCAGCAGCCAAGATGGGCCAGATACGCAGTATTTT.

This clonotype came up a few times. V and J are TRBV5-5 and TRBJ2-6; possibly TRBD1 for D (6 bases). V lost 7 bases to trimming and J lost 0 bases, with 14 bases between them. The germline V gene encodes CDR1 SGHKS and CDR2 YYEKEE (reference sequence). The CDR3 is 16 residues long. The CDR3 is CASHRDPSSGANVLTF. The CDR3 DNA reads TGTGCCAGCCACAGGGACCCCTCCTCTGGGGCCAACGTCCTGACTTTC.

The rearrangement joins TRBV2 to TRBJ2-1; the D is unclear. Germline loops: CDR1 SNHLY, CDR2 FYNNEI. V was trimmed by 7 bases and J by 0 bases, leaving 10 bases between them. CDR3 length: 14 residues. CDR3 DNA sequence: TGTGCCAGCAACCGCGAGAGCTCCTACAATGAGCAGTTCTTC. It translates to CASNRESSYNEQFF.

In its sample, this clonotype was seen many times. The V call is TRBV28, the J call TRBJ2-7; D may be TRBD2 (6 bases). The CDR3 is made up of 13 amino acids. V lost 8 bases and J 3 bases, leaving 14 bases between the germline ends. CDR1 MDHEN and CDR2 SYDVKM come from the germline V gene. The CDR3 spells CASEWRGNYEQYF. The CDR3 DNA follows: TGTGCCAGCGAATGGCGGGGAAACTACGAGCAGTACTTC.

This clonotype was detected many times. The chain has TRBV28 and TRBJ2-3, with a weak D call TRBD1 (6 bases). CDR3 size: 14 residues. Per the germline V gene, CDR1 is MDHEN and CDR2 is SYDVKM. The V and J ends lost 6 bases and 0 bases respectively, with 10 bases between them. CDR3 DNA sequence: TGTGCCAGCAGGCCAACAGGGAGCACAGATACGCAGTATTTT. Translation gives CASRPTGSTDTQYF. Based on the CDR3 plus reference TRBV28 and TRBJ2-3, the full variable domain is DVKVTQSSRYLVKRTGEKVFLECVQDMDHENMFWYRQDPGLGLRLIYFSYDVKMKEKGDIPEGYSVSREKKERFSLILESASTNQTSMYLCASRPTGSTDTQYFGPGTRLTVL.

This chain uses TRBV30 with TRBJ1-4, with D uncertain. The germline V and J ends were trimmed by 0 bases and 3 bases, with 17 bases remaining between them. The CDR3 covers 17 residues. The germline V gene encodes CDR1 GTSNPN and CDR2 SVGIG (reference sequence). The CDR3 spells CAWSVRDVGSANEKLFF. CDR3 sequence (DNA): TGTGCCTGGAGTGTTCGAGATGTGGGGAGTGCTAATGAAAAACTGTTTTTT.

In its sample, this clonotype was seen a few times. The genes are TRBV30 and TRBJ2-7, with unresolved D. The ends were cut back, 2 bases at V and 1 base at J, with 3 bases in the middle. The CDR3 extends over 11 amino acids. CDR1 and CDR2 (germline): GTSNPN, SVGIG (reference sequence). CDR3 sequence reads: CAWSLSYEQYF. Here the CDR3 DNA reads TGTGCCTGGAGTTTGTCCTACGAGCAGTACTTC.

This clonotype was counted at least ten times. The chain combines TRBV3-1 with TRBJ1-4; D may be TRBD1 (5 bases). The CDR3 covers 13 residues. Germline V CDR1 and CDR2: LGHDT, YNNKEL (reference sequence). V was clipped by 2 bases and J by 12 bases, with 13 bases between them. The CDR3 DNA reads as TGTGCCAGCAGCCAATCGGCAAGGACACAACTGTTTTTT. Translating gives CASSQSARTQLFF. Combining the CDR3 with reference TRBV3-1 and TRBJ1-4 gives the whole variable domain DTAVSQTPKYLVTQMGNDKSIKCEQNLGHDTMYWYKQDSKKFLKIMFSYNNKELIINETVPNRFSPKSPDKAHLNLHINSLELGDSAVYFCASSQSARTQLFFGSGTQLSVL.

This clonotype was detected ten times or more. V and J are TRBV13 and TRBJ2-2; TRBD1 agrees at 8 bases. After removal of 1 base from V and 3 bases from J, the junction contained 4 bases not matched to a gene. The germline CDR1 and CDR2 sequences are PRHDT and FYEKMQ (reference sequence). This CDR3 is 16 amino acids long. The CDR3 here is CASSLEGTGHTGELFF. The CDR3 nucleotides are TGTGCCAGCAGCTTAGAAGGGACAGGACACACCGGGGAGCTGTTTTTT. Looking up the rest from reference TRBV13 and TRBJ2-2 gives the full variable domain: AAGVIQSPRHLIKEKRETATLKCYPIPRHDTVYWYQQGPGQDPQFLISFYEKMQSDKGSIPDRFSAQQFSDYHSELNMSSLELGDSALYFCASSLEGTGHTGELFFGEGSRLTVL.

This clonotype showed up many times. The chain links TRBV7-6 to TRBJ2-3; the D gene is possibly TRBD2 (5 bases). Trimming left V 5 bases short and J 1 base short, with 13 bases between. Germline values: CDR1 SGHVS, CDR2 FNYEAQ. The CDR3 covers 15 residues. The CDR3 here is CASSAGIYRTDTQYF. CDR3 coding DNA: TGTGCCAGCAGCGCCGGGATATACCGCACAGATACGCAGTATTTT.

This clonotype was picked up many times. The chain is built from TRBV11-2 and TRBJ2-2; D may be TRBD1 or TRBD2 (5 bases each). Per germline, CDR1 SGHAT and CDR2 FQNNGV. Trimming took 0 bases from V and 6 from J, leaving 17 bases between them. CDR3 length: 17 amino acids. The CDR3 DNA sequence: TGTGCCAGCAGCTTAGATGGGACCCTTCCTATTCCCGGGGAGCTGTTTTTT. It specifies CASSLDGTLPIPGELFF.

There are many counts of this clonotype. This chain links TRBV7-2 with TRBJ2-1; unclear D gene. Germline V gene data show CDR1 as SGHTA and CDR2 as FQGNSA. The CDR3 spans 14 residues. Between the trimmed V and J ends, which lost 2 bases and 6 bases, there was a span of 11 bases. CDR3 residues: CASSLSTEPNEQFF. The CDR3 coding sequence is TGTGCCAGCAGCTTATCAACGGAACCCAATGAGCAGTTCTTC.

This clonotype counts as medium-sized. The chain recombines TRBV7-9 with TRBJ2-6; D is undetermined. CDR3 length: 14 amino acids. The germline CDR1 and CDR2 sequences are SEHNR and FQNEAQ (reference sequence). Trimming left V 1 base short and J 2 bases short, with 3 bases between. The CDR3 protein is CASSLEAGANVLTF. CDR3 DNA: TGTGCCAGCAGCTTAGAAGCTGGGGCCAACGTCCTGACTTTC.

This clonotype was picked up a small number of times. The chain is built from TRBV20-1 and TRBJ2-7; 8 bases align to TRBD2. The CDR3 is 14 residues long. The V segment lost 2 bases and the J segment 3 bases; nucleotides outside the gene matches: 6. Per the germline V gene, CDR1 is DFQATT and CDR2 is SNEGSKA (reference sequence). CDR3 bases: TGCAGTGCTAGAAAAGCGGGAGAATTCTACGAGCAGTACTTC. It yields the protein CSARKAGEFYEQYF.

This clonotype was detected many times. This rearrangement joins TRBV28 to TRBJ2-7; D is unclear. CDR1 is MDHEN and CDR2 is SYDVKM in the germline V gene. The CDR3 spans 14 residues. V was shortened by 5 bases and J by 2 bases, with 13 bases between the two germline ends. The CDR3 DNA follows: TGTGCCAGCAGTCTCTACACGAACCCCTACGAGCAGTACTTC. Translated, it gives CASSLYTNPYEQYF. The complete variable domain, with remaining parts taken from reference TRBV28 and TRBJ2-7, reads DVKVTQSSRYLVKRTGEKVFLECVQDMDHENMFWYRQDPGLGLRLIYFSYDVKMKEKGDIPEGYSVSREKKERFSLILESASTNQTSMYLCASSLYTNPYEQYFGPGTRLTVT.

This clonotype was seen at least ten times. This chain links TRBV28 with TRBJ1-1; TRBD1 might be the D (5 bases). The CDR3 length is 15 residues. Looked up from germline, CDR1 is MDHEN and CDR2 is SYDVKM. Trimming took 6 bases from V and 5 from J, leaving 19 bases between them. CDR3 in DNA: TGTGCCAGCAGCCCTACCGGGACGTTGAGGACTGAAGCTTTCTTT. Its protein is CASSPTGTLRTEAFF.

Of note for this clonotype: This sequence may be a read error, since a much larger clone differs from it by one base. The J gene is TRBJ2-7, the V gene TRBV5-1, with D possibly TRBD2 on 6 matching bases. In germline, CDR1 is SGHRS, CDR2 YFSETQ. V dropped 2 bases and J dropped 6 bases, with 12 bases sitting between them. This CDR3 is built from 13 residues. The CDR3 loop is CASSFFVGGEQYF. CDR3 nucleotides: TGCGCCAGCAGCTTCTTTGTCGGGGGCGAGCAGTACTTC.

This clonotype is large in the sample. The chain is built from TRBV28 and TRBJ1-2; possibly TRBD1 for D (6 bases). Trimming shortened V by 10 bases and J by 5 bases, and 14 bases separated the two germline ends. CDR1 is MDHEN and CDR2 is SYDVKM in the germline V gene. The CDR3 covers 12 residues. CDR3 in DNA: TGTGCCATCAAGGACAGAGGGTATGGCTACACCTTC. This codes for CAIKDRGYGYTF.

This clonotype appeared many times. J is TRBJ2-7 and V is TRBV9; a possible D gene is TRBD1 (6 bases). The germline CDR1 and CDR2 sequences are SGDLS and YYNGEE. The CDR3 is 15 amino acids. Trimming removed 4 bases from V and 0 bases from J, with 14 bases in between. The DNA for the CDR3 is TGTGCCAGCAGCTACCCGAGGGACAACTCCTACGAGCAGTACTTC. This codes for CASSYPRDNSYEQYF.

This clonotype was recorded at least ten times. The rearrangement joins TRBV28 to TRBJ2-3; D not resolved. V lost 6 bases to trimming and J lost 2 bases, with 12 bases between them. CDR3 length: 14 residues. Per germline, CDR1 MDHEN and CDR2 SYDVKM. The CDR3 region has the DNA TGTGCCAGCAGCCTCTCGCGGTTCACAGATACGCAGTATTTT. Translated: CASSLSRFTDTQYF.

As regards this clonotype: Its ends do not fully match the called genes, so a read error is possible. The chain uses TRBV5-4 and TRBJ1-3, with 10 bases fitting TRBD1. Germline V gene data show CDR1 as SGHNT and CDR2 as YYREEE (reference sequence). CDR3 length: 15 residues. The CDR3 sequence is CASSRQGAPGNTIHF. The CDR3, as DNA: TGTGCCAGCAGCCGACAGGGGGCGCCTGGAAACACCATACATTTT. The full variable domain, completed using reference TRBV5-4 and TRBJ1-3, is ETGVTQSPTHLIKTRGQQVTLRCSSQSGHNTVSWYQQALGQGPQFIFQYYREEENGRGNFPPRFSGLQFPNYSSELNVNALELDDSALYLCASSRQGAPGNTIHFGEGSWLTVV.

This clonotype was detected many times. The chain combines TRBV7-9 with TRBJ1-4, with D unresolved. The V and J ends lost 5 bases and 4 bases respectively, with 2 bases between them. The germline V gene encodes CDR1 SEHNR and CDR2 FQNEAQ (reference sequence). The CDR3 spans 11 residues. This chain's CDR3 is CASSDNEKLFF. For the CDR3, the DNA is TGTGCCAGCAGCGATAATGAAAAACTGTTTTTT.

This clonotype was counted at least ten times. V and J are TRBV5-1 and TRBJ2-1; 10 positions match TRBD2. This CDR3 region has 16 residues. V dropped 0 bases and J dropped 8; count of bases not matched to a gene: 8. From germline, CDR1 is SGHRS and CDR2 YFSETQ. The CDR3 DNA reads as TGCGCCAGCAGCTTGGAGGTAGCGGGGGGTTTTGATGAGCAGTTCTTC. This translates into CASSLEVAGGFDEQFF.